This entry describes one T cell receptor beta chain. This entry comes from a study of blood T cell repertoires in COVID-19. Generated by immunoSEQ multiplex PCR, the TCRdb table keeps only in-frame clones and is missing some. The sample includes 200,000 to 300,000 clones, 85% of them seen just once. The V gene's germline CDR1 is SGHVS and CDR2 FQNEAQ. This CDR3 region has 16 residues. Trimming left V 7 bases short and J 1 base short, with 19 bases between. This clonotype was sampled from a woman aged 55-70 years with active or convalescent COVID-19. Sequencing was done on a sample of peripheral blood. The V and J genes are TRBV7-8 and TRBJ1-1; D is possibly TRBD1 (5 bases). The CDR3 loop is CASTLSFTGRNTEAFF. In DNA, the CDR3 is TGTGCCAGCACCCTAAGCTTCACAGGCAGGAACACTGAAGCTTTCTTT.